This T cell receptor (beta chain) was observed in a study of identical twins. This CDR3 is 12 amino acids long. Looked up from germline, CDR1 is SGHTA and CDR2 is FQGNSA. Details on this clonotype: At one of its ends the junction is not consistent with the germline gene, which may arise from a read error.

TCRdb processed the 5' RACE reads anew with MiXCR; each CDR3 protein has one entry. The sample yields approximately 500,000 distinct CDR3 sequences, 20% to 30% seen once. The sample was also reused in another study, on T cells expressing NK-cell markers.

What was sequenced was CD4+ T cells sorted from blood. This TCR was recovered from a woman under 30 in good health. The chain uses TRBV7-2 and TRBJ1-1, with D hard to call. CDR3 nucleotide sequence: TGTGCCAGCAGTTTAGACGGGGTTATGGCTTTCTTT. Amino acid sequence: CASSLDGVMAFF.